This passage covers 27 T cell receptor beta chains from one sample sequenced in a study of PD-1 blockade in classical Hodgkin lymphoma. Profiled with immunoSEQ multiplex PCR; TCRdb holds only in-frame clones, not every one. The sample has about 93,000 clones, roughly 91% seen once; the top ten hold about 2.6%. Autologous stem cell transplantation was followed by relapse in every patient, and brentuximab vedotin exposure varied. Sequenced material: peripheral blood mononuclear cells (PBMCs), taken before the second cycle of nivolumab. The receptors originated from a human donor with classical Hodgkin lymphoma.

CDR3 DNA: TGTGCCAGCAATGGGGTGATCGGCAACTATGGCTACACCTTC. This encodes CASNGVIGNYGYTF. The rearrangement joins TRBV28 to TRBJ1-2; D call uncertain. Trimming shortened V by 7 bases and J by 2 bases, and 14 bases separated the two germline ends. In germline, CDR1 is MDHEN, CDR2 SYDVKM. This CDR3 has 14 amino acids.

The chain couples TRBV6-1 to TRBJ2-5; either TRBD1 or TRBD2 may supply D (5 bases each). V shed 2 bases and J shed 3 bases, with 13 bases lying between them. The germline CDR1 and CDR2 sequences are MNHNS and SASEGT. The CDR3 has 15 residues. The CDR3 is CASSEFGAQKETQYF. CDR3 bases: TGTGCCAGCAGTGAATTCGGGGCTCAGAAAGAGACCCAGTACTTC.

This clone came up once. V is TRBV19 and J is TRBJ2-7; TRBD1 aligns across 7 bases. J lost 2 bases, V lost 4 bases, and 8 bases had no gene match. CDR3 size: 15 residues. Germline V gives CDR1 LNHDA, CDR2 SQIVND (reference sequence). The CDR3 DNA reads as TGTGCCAGTAGTACAACTCCGGGACAGACCTACGAGCAGTACTTC. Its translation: CASSTTPGQTYEQYF.

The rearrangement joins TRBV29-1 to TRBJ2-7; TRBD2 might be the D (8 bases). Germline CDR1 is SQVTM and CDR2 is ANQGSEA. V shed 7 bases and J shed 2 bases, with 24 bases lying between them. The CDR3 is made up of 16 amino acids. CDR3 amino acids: CSGGDSGGSYPYEQYF. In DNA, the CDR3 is TGCAGCGGAGGGGACAGCGGGGGTTCTTATCCCTACGAGCAGTACTTC.

CDR3 in DNA: TGTGCCAGCAGTTACGCACAGGCGTTACTTGAAAACACCATATATTTT. Its translation is CASSYAQALLENTIYF. The chain combines TRBV6-6 with TRBJ1-3; D is possibly TRBD1 (5 bases). CDR1 and CDR2 (germline): MNHNY, SVGAGI (reference sequence). Trimming took 2 bases from V and 6 from J, leaving 17 bases between them. This CDR3 has 16 residues.

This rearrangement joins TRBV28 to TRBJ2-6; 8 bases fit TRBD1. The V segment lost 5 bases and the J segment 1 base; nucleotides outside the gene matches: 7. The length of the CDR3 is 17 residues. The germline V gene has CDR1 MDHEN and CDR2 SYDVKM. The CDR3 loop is CASSPWTGMSGANVLTF. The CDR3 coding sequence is TGTGCCAGCAGTCCTTGGACAGGGATGTCTGGGGCCAACGTCCTGACTTTC.

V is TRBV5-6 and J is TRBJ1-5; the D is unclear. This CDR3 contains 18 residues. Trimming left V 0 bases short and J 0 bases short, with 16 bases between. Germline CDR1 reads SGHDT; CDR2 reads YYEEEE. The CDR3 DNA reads TGTGCCAGCAGCTTGGGCAGTATTTCAACTTATAGCAATCAGCCCCAGCATTTT. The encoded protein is CASSLGSISTYSNQPQHF.

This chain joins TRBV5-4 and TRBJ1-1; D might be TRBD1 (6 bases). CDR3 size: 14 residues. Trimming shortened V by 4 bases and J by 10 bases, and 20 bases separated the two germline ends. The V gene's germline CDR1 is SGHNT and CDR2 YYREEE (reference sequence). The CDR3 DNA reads TGTGCCAGCAGCGACGCGGGGGGCGGAAAGGGAGCTTTCTTT. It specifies CASSDAGGGKGAFF.

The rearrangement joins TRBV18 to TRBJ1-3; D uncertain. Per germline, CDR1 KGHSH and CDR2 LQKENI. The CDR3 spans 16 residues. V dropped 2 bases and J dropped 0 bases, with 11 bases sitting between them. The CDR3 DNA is TGTGCCAGCTCACCATCAGCGGACTCCTCTGGAAACACCATATATTTT. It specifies CASSPSADSSGNTIYF. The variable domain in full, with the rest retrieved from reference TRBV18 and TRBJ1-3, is NAGVMQNPRHLVRRRGQEARLRCSPMKGHSHVYWYRQLPEEGLKFMVYLQKENIIDESGMPKERFSAEFPKEGPSILRIQQVVRGDSAAYFCASSPSADSSGNTIYFGEGSWLTVV.

The CDR3: CASTETGRTYEQYF. CDR3 in DNA: TGTGCCAGCACTGAGACAGGGAGAACCTACGAGCAGTACTTC. The J gene is TRBJ2-7, the V gene TRBV5-6, with 7 bases aligning to TRBD1. V shed 6 bases, J shed 2 bases, and the junction held 8 bases outside the gene matches. Germline values: CDR1 SGHDT, CDR2 YYEEEE. The CDR3 covers 14 residues. Full variable domain (missing parts from reference TRBV5-6 and TRBJ2-7): DAGVTQSPTHLIKTRGQQVTLRCSPKSGHDTVSWYQQALGQGPQFIFQYYEEEERQRGNFPDRFSGHQFPNYSSELNVNALLLGDSALYLCASTETGRTYEQYFGPGTRLTVT.

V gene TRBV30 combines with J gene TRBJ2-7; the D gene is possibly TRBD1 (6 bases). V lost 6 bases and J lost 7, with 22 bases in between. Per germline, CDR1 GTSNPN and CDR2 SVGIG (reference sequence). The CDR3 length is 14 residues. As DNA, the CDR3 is TGTGCCTGCAGAACAGGGACCCTGGCTGGGGAGCAGTACTTC. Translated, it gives CACRTGTLAGEQYF. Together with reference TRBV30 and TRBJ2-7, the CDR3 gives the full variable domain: SQTIHQWPATLVQPVGSPLSLECTVEGTSNPNLYWYRQAAGRGLQLLFYSVGIGQISSEVPQNLSASRPQDRQFILSSKKLLLSDSGFYLCACRTGTLAGEQYFGPGTRLTVT.

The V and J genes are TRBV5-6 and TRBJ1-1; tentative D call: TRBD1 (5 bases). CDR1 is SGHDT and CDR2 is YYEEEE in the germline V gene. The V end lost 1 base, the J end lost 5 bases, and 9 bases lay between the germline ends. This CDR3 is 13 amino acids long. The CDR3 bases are TGTGCCAGCAGCTTGAGCGGGGGGACTGAAGCTTTCTTT. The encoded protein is CASSLSGGTEAFF.

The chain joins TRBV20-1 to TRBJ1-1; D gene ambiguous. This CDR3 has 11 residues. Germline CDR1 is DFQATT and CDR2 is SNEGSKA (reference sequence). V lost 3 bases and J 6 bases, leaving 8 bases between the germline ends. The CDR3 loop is CSASWKAEAFF. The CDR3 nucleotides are TGCAGTGCTAGTTGGAAGGCTGAAGCTTTCTTT.

The CDR3 DNA follows: TGCGCCAGCAGAGTATCTGCCGGGGAGCTGTTTTTT. It specifies CASRVSAGELFF. This rearrangement joins TRBV4-1 to TRBJ2-2; D unclear. CDR1 and CDR2 from the germline V gene are MGHRA and YSYEKL. The CDR3 consists of 12 residues. Deletions cut 6 bases from V and 6 bases from J, with 8 bases between.

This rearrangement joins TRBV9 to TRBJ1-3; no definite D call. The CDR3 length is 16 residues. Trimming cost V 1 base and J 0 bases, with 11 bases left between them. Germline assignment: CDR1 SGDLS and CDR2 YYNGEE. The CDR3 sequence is CASSVSILSSGNTIYF. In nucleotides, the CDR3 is TGTGCCAGCAGCGTATCCATCCTGAGCTCTGGAAACACCATATATTTT.

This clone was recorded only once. CDR3 residues: CATQQGVGNTQYF. CDR3 coding DNA: TGCGCCACCCAACAGGGGGTTGGAAATACGCAGTATTTT. The chain links TRBV10-1 to TRBJ2-3; 8 bases fit TRBD1. CDR3 size: 13 residues. Germline CDR1 reads WNHNN; CDR2 reads SYGVQD (reference sequence). The V gene end was trimmed by 10 bases and the J gene end by 7 bases; junction bases not matched to a gene: 10.

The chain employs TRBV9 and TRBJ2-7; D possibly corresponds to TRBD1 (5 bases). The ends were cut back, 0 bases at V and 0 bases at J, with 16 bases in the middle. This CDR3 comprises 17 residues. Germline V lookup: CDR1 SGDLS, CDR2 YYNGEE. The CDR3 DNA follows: TGTGCCAGCAGCGTAGAAGCCGAACAGGCTCTCTCCTACGAGCAGTACTTC. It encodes CASSVEAEQALSYEQYF.

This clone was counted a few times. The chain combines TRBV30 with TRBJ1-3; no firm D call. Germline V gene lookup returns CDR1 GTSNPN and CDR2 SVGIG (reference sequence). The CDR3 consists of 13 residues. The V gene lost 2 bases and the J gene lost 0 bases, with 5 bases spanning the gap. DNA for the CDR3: TGTGCCTGGAGTACAGACTCTGGAAACACCATATATTTT. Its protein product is CAWSTDSGNTIYF.

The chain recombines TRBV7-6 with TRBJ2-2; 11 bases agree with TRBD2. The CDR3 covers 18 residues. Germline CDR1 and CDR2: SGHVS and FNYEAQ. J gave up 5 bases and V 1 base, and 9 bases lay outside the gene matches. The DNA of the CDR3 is TGTGCCAGCAGCTTAGGGAACCGACTAGCGGGACTTACCGGGGAGCTGTTTTTT. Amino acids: CASSLGNRLAGLTGELFF.

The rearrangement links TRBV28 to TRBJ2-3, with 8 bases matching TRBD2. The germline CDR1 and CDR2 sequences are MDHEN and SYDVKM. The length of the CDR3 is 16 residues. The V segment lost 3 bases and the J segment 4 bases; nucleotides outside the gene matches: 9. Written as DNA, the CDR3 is TGTGCCAGCAGTTTGCCAGCGGGAGATCTCGCAGATACGCAGTATTTT. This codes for CASSLPAGDLADTQYF.

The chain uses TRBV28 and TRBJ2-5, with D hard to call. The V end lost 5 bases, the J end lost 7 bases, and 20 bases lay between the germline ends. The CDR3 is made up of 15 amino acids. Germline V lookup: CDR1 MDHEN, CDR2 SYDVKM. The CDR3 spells CASSSGYSGSGTQYF. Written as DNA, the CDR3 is TGTGCCAGCAGTAGTGGATATTCAGGCTCAGGGACCCAGTACTTC.

CDR3 in DNA: TGCGCCAGCAGCATAGGACAGGGCTGGGGGACCCAGTACTTC. Translated: CASSIGQGWGTQYF. The V and J genes are TRBV5-1 and TRBJ2-5, with 8 bases lining up with TRBD1. The ends lost 4 bases at V and 7 bases at J; junction bases unmatched: 9. The CDR3 length is 14 residues. Germline-derived CDR1 and CDR2 are SGHRS and YFSETQ.

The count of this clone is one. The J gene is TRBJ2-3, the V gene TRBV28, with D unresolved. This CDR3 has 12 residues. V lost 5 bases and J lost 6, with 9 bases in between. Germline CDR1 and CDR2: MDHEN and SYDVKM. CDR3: CASSRSTDTQYF. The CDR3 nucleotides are TGTGCCAGCAGTAGGTCGACTGATACGCAGTATTTT.

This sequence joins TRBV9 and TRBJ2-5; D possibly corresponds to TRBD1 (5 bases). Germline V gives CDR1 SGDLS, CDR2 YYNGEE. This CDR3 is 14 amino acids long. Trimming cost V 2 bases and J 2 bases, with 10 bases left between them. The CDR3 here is CASSVGHQQETQYF. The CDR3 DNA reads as TGTGCCAGCAGCGTCGGACACCAACAAGAGACCCAGTACTTC.

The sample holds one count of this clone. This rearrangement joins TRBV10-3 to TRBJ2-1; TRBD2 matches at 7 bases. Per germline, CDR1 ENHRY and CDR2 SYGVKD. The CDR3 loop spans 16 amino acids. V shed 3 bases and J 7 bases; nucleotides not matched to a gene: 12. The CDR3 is CAISDPGGVVLNEQFF. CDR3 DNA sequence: TGTGCCATCAGTGACCCTGGGGGGGTGGTATTAAATGAGCAGTTCTTC.

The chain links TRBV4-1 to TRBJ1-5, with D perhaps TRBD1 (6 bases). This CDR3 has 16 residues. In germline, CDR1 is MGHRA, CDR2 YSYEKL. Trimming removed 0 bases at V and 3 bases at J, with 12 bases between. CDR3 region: CASSQDRQVPNQPQHF. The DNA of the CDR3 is TGCGCCAGCAGCCAAGATAGACAGGTTCCCAATCAGCCCCAGCATTTT.

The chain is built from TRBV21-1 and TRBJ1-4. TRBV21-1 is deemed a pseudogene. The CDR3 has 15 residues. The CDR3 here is CASSTDLGGNEKLFF. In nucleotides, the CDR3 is TGTGCCAGCAGCACCGATCTGGGCGGGAATGAAAAACTGTTTTTT.